This T cell receptor beta chain came from a study of OX40 agonist ivuxolimab in advanced cancers. Overall study: Every 2 weeks, ivuxolimab was infused into the patients intravenously at between 0.01 and 10 mg/kg.

For this clone: Antigen specificity is unknown.

Germline CDR1 reads SGHRS; CDR2 reads YFSETQ. The V gene end was trimmed by 4 bases and the J gene end by 4 bases; junction bases not matched to a gene: 13. CDR3 length: 18 residues. The protocol was immunoSEQ multiplex PCR, while the TCRdb copy is restricted to in-frame clones and leaves out a portion. The table includes tens of thousands of clones, 70% to 85% detected once. Sampling of blood occurred at baseline, cycle 4 day 1, and cycle 7 day 1. Study-wide points: Normalized T-cell clonal expansion was also low in some nonresponders.

Here the sequenced sample was CD4+ or CD8+ T cells sorted from blood, taken in a trial of the OX40 agonist ivuxolimab. This receptor was taken from an adult with an advanced solid tumor such as melanoma, head and neck, liver or kidney cancer. The J gene is TRBJ2-5, the V gene TRBV5-1, with 13 bases identical to TRBD2. The CDR3 sequence: CASSLTLAGGPSGETQYF. The CDR3 nucleotides are TGCGCCAGCAGCCTAACACTAGCGGGAGGGCCCTCGGGAGAGACCCAGTACTTC. Filled out from reference TRBV5-1 and TRBJ2-5, the complete variable domain reads KAGVTQTPRYLIKTRGQQVTLSCSPISGHRSVSWYQQTPGQGLQFLFEYFSETQRNKGNFPGRFSGRQFSNSRSEMNVSTLELGDSALYLCASSLTLAGGPSGETQYFGPGTRLLVL.